This TCR beta chain was sequenced in a study of blood T cell repertoires in COVID-19. Background on the study: Samples of COVID-19 (acute and convalescent) were obtained from the United States, Italy and Spain. Nucleic acid was either cDNA or gDNA, and it came from T cells, B-cell-depleted T cells, or PBMCs.

Looked up from germline, CDR1 is MNHEY and CDR2 is SVGEGT. The CDR3 is 14 residues long. J lost 6 bases, V lost 3 bases, and 6 bases had no gene match. Original methodology: The assay estimated nucleated cells by amplifying reference gene primers. Sequencing was performed with immunoSEQ multiplex PCR; in TCRdb, only in-frame clones are kept and a portion is missing. V and J calls and clone size are given by that table; D and trimming were obtained from the DNA. This sample has fewer than 150,000 clones, with approximately 80% found just once. Sequences were obtained from peripheral blood. The TCR was taken from a woman aged 50 to 65 with acute or convalescent COVID-19. The J gene is TRBJ1-2, the V gene TRBV6-2 or TRBV6-3; 8 bases fit TRBD1. CDR3 protein: CASSYPDRAHGYTF. Written as DNA, the CDR3 is TGTGCCAGCAGTTATCCGGACAGGGCGCATGGCTACACCTTC.